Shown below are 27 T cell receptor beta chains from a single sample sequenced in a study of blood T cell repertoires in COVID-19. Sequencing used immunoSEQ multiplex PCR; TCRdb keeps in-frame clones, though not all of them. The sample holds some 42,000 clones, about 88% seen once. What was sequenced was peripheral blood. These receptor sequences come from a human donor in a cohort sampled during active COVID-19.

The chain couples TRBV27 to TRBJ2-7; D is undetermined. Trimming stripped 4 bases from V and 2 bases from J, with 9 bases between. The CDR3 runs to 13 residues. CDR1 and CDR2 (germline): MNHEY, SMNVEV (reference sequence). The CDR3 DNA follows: TGTGCCAGCAGTTCCCTAGGAACCTACGAGCAGTACTTC. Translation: CASSSLGTYEQYF.

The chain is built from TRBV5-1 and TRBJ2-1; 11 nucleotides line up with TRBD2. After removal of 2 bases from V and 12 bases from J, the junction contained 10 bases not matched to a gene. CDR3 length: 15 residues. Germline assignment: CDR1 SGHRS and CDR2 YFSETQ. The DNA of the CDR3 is TGCGCCAGCAGCTTATCACTAGCGGGGGCCCAGGGGCAGTTCTTC. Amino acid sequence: CASSLSLAGAQGQFF.

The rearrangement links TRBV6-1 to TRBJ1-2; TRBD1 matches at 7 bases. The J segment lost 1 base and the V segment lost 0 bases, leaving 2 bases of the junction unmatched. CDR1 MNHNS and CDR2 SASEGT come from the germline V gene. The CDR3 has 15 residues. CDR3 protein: CASSEAAGGNYGYTF. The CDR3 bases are TGTGCCAGCAGTGAAGCTGCAGGGGGTAACTATGGCTACACCTTC.

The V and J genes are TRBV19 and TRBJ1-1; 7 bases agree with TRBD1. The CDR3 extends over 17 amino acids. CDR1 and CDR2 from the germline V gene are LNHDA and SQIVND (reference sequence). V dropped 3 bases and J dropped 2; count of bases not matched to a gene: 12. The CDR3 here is CASSIFIPGQRNTEAFF. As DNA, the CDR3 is TGTGCCAGTAGTATTTTTATCCCGGGACAGCGAAACACTGAAGCTTTCTTT.

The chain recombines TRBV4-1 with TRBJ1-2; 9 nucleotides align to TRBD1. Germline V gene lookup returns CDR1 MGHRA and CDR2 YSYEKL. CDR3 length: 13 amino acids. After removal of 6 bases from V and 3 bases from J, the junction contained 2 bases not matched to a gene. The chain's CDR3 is CASRRTGDYGYTF. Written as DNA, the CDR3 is TGCGCCAGCAGACGGACAGGGGACTATGGCTACACCTTC.

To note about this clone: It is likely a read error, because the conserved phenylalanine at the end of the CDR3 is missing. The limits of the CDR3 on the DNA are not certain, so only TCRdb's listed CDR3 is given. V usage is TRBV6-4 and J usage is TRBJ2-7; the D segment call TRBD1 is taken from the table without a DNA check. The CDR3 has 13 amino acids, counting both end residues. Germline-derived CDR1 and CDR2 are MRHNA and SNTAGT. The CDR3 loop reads CATPLNGQGDENL.

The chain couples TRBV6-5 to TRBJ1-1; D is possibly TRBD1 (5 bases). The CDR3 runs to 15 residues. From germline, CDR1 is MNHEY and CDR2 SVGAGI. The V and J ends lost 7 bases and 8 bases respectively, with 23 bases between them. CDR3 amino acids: CASTTEGSRAREAFF. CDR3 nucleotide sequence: TGTGCCAGCACCACGGAGGGTTCCAGGGCCCGAGAAGCTTTCTTT.

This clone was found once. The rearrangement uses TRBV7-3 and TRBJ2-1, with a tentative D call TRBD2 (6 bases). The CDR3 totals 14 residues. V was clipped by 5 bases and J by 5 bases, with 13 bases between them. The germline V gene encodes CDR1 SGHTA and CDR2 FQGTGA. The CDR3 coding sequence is TGTGCCAGCAGCCCCCCCGGGAGTCACAATGAGCAGTTCTTC. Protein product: CASSPPGSHNEQFF.

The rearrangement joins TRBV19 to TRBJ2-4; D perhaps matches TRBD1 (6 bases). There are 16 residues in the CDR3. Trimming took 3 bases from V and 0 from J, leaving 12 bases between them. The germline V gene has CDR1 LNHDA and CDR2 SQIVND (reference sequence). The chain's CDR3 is CASSIRTALAKNIQYF. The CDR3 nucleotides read TGTGCCAGTAGTATCCGGACAGCTTTAGCCAAAAACATTCAGTACTTC.

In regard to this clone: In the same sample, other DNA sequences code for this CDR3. The DNA of the CDR3 is TGTGCCAGTAGGCAAGGACAGGCGAACTATGGCTACACCTTC. Amino acid sequence: CASRQGQANYGYTF. The chain has TRBV19 and TRBJ1-2; 7 positions agree with TRBD1. The germline V gene encodes CDR1 LNHDA and CDR2 SQIVND (reference sequence). This CDR3 has 14 residues. Germline trimming cut 6 bases from V and 2 bases from J; bases unmatched to any gene: 6.

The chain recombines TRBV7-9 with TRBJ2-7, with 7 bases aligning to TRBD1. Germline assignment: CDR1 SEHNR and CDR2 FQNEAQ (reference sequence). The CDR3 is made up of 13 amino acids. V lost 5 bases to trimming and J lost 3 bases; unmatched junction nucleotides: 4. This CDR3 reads CASSRDSYYEQYF. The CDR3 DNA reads TGTGCCAGCAGCCGGGACAGTTACTACGAGCAGTACTTC.

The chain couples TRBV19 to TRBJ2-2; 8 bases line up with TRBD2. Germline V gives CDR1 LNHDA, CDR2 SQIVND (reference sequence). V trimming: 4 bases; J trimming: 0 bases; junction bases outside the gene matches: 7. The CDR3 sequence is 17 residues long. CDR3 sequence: CASSTARGATNTGELFF. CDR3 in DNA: TGTGCCAGTAGTACGGCGCGGGGGGCGACGAACACCGGGGAGCTGTTTTTT.

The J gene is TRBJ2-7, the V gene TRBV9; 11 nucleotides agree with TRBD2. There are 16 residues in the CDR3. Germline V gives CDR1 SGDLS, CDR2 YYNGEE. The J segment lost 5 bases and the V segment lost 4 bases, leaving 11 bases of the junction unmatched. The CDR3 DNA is TGTGCCAGCAGCCCCCGGGCACTAGCGGGGGTTCACGAGCAGTACTTC. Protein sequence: CASSPRALAGVHEQYF.

CDR3 DNA: TGTGCCAGCAGTCCCTCCAGGACTAGGCGGGATACGCAGTATTTT. Translation: CASSPSRTRRDTQYF. The genes are TRBV27 and TRBJ2-3, with 7 bases aligning to TRBD2. Germline V gene sequence: CDR1 MNHEY, CDR2 SMNVEV (reference sequence). V gave up 5 bases and J gave up 6 bases; unmatched junction bases: 11. The length of the CDR3 is 15 residues.

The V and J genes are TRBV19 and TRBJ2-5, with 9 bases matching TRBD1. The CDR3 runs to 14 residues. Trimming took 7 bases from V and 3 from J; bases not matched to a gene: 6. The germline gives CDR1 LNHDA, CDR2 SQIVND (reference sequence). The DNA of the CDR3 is TGTGCCAGTAACCCCACAGGGGGCGAAGAGACCCAGTACTTC. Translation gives CASNPTGGEETQYF.

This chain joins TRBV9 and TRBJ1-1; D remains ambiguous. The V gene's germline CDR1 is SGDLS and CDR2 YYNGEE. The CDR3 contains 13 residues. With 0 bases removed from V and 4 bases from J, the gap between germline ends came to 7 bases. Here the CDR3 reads CASSVGGSTEAFF. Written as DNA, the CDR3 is TGTGCCAGCAGCGTAGGTGGGAGCACTGAAGCTTTCTTT.

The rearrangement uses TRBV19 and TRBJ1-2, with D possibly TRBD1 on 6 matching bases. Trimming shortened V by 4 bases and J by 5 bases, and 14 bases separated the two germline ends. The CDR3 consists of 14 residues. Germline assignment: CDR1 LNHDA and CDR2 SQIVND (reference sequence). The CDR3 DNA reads TGTGCCAGTAGTACAGGGGACACTTTATATGGCTACACCTTC. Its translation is CASSTGDTLYGYTF.

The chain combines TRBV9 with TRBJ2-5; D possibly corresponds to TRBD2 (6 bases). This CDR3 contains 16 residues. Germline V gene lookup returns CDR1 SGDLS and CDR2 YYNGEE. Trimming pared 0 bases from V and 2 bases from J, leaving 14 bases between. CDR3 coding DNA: TGTGCCAGCAGCGTAGCTCCACGGGGGTCTCAAGAGACCCAGTACTTC. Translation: CASSVAPRGSQETQYF.

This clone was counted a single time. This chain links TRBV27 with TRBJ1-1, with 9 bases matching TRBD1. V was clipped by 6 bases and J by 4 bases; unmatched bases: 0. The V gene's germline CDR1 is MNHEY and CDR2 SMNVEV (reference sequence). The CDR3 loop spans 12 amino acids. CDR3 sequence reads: CASRTGGTEAFF. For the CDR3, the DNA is TGTGCCAGCAGGACAGGGGGCACTGAAGCTTTCTTT.

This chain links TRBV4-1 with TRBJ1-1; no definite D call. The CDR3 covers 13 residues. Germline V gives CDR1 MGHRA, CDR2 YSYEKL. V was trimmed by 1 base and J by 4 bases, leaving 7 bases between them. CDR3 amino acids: CASSQGESTEAFF. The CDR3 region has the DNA TGCGCCAGCAGCCAAGGAGAGAGCACTGAAGCTTTCTTT.

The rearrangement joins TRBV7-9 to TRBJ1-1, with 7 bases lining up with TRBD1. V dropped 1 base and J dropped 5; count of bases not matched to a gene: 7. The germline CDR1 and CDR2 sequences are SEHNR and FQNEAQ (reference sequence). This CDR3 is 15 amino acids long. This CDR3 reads CASSLVETGRTEAFF. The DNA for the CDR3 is TGTGCCAGCAGCTTAGTTGAGACAGGGAGGACTGAAGCTTTCTTT.

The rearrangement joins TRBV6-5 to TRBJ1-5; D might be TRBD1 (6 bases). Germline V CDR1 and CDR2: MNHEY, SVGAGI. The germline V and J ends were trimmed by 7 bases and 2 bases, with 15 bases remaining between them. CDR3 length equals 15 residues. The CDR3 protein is CASTPQGARNQPQHF. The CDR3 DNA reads TGTGCCAGCACTCCACAGGGTGCCCGCAATCAGCCCCAGCATTTT.

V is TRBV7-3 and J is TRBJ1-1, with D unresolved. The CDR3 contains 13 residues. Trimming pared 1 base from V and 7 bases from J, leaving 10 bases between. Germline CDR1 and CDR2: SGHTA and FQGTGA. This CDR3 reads CASSLSVGLEAFF. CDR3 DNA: TGTGCCAGCAGCTTAAGCGTCGGACTTGAAGCTTTCTTT.

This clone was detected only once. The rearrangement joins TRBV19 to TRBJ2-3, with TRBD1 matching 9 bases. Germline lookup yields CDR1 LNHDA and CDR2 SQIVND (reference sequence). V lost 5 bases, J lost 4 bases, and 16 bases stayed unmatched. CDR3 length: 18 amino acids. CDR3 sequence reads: CASSPNKSGQGVADTQYF. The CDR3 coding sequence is TGTGCCAGTAGTCCAAACAAATCGGGACAGGGAGTGGCAGATACGCAGTATTTT.

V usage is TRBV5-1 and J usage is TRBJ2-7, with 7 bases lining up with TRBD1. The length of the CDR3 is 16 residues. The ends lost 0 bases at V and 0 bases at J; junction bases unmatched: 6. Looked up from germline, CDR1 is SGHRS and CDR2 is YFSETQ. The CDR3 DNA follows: TGCGCCAGCAGCTTGGGAGGGGGCAAAGTCTCCTACGAGCAGTACTTC. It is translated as CASSLGGGKVSYEQYF.

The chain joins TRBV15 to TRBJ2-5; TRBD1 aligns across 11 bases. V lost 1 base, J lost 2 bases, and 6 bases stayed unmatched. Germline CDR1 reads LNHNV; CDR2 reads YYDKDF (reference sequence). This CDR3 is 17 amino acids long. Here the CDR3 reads CATSRGPGQGAQETQYF. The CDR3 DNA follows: TGTGCCACCAGCAGAGGCCCCGGACAGGGGGCACAAGAGACCCAGTACTTC.

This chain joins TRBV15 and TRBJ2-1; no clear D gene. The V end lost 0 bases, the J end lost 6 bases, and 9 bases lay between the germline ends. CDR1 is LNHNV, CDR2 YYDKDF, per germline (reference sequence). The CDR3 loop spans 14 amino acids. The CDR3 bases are TGTGCCACCAGCAGAGATACCAGGCTCAATGAGCAGTTCTTC. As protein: CATSRDTRLNEQFF.